The 8 T cell receptor beta chains in this list originate from one sample, sequenced in a study of molecular identifiers for immune sequencing clone quantification. Via MiXCR, TCRdb re-called the PCR reads, giving one row per CDR3 protein. The top ten hold around 0.86% of the sample, which has some 650,000 distinct CDR3 sequences, around 20% seen once. What was sequenced was naive CD8+ T cells from blood, with Jurkat cell RNA spiked in. Subset indicated: FACS-sorted CD8+CD4-CCR7+CD45RA+ naive T cells. The receptor source for this set is a human donor in good health. Some libraries in this study had Jurkat cell RNA spiked in.

This clonotype was detected a few times. V and J are TRBV19 and TRBJ1-4; D gene ambiguous. Germline lookup yields CDR1 LNHDA and CDR2 SQIVND (reference sequence). The CDR3 extends over 12 amino acids. The CDR3, as DNA: TGTGCGAGCGGACTGGGATGGGAAAAACTGTTTTTT. This encodes CASGLGWEKLFF.

This clonotype has a count of ten or more. The rearrangement uses TRBV6-2 or TRBV6-3 and TRBJ2-1; 13 nucleotides match TRBD2. Germline loops: CDR1 MNHEY, CDR2 SVGEGT. The trim removed 2 bases at V and 9 bases at J, leaving 10 bases unmatched. The CDR3 runs to 17 residues. The CDR3 protein is CASSYPPGTSGIGEQFF. The CDR3 DNA is TGTGCCAGCAGTTACCCTCCCGGGACTAGCGGGATAGGTGAGCAGTTCTTC.

This clonotype came up a few times. The V gene is TRBV5-4, the J gene TRBJ1-1; 8 bases are shared with TRBD1. CDR1 and CDR2 (germline): SGHNT, YYREEE (reference sequence). This CDR3 region has 15 residues. V shed 4 bases, J shed 1 base, and the junction held 6 bases outside the gene matches. CDR3 amino acids: CASSLRTGKNTEAFF. CDR3 bases: TGTGCCAGCAGCCTCAGGACAGGGAAGAACACTGAAGCTTTCTTT.

In its sample, this clonotype was seen a few times. A clone one base away is much larger, so this may be a read error. The CDR3 carries no conserved terminal phenylalanine or tryptophan, so it likely arises from a read error. The V and J genes are TRBV20-1 and TRBJ2-7; TRBD2 aligns across 9 bases. This CDR3 region has 15 residues. CDR1 DFQATT and CDR2 SNEGSKA come from the germline V gene (reference sequence). The V gene end was trimmed by 0 bases and the J gene end by 2 bases; junction bases not matched to a gene: 5. The DNA for the CDR3 is TGCAGTGCTAGAGAGGCGGGAGGGCCTCCCTACGAGCAGTACCTC. This encodes CSAREAGGPPYEQYL.

This clonotype was seen a single time. This may be a read error, as it is one base from a much larger clone. The rearrangement uses TRBV19 and TRBJ2-3; D gene uncertain. The CDR3 has 13 amino acids. Per germline, CDR1 LNHDA and CDR2 SQIVND (reference sequence). The CDR3 loop is CVSSIQFTDTQYF. The DNA for the CDR3 is TGTGTCAGTAGTATACAGTTCACAGATACGCAGTATTTT.

This clonotype was recorded many times. V gene TRBV20-1 combines with J gene TRBJ2-7; perhaps TRBD2 as D (6 bases). The V gene lost 0 bases and the J gene lost 7 bases, with 19 bases spanning the gap. CDR3 length equals 15 residues. Germline V lookup: CDR1 DFQATT, CDR2 SNEGSKA (reference sequence). CDR3: CSARDPGGFPGEQYF. The DNA for the CDR3 is TGCAGTGCTAGAGATCCCGGGGGTTTTCCGGGGGAGCAGTACTTC.

This clonotype came up many times. This chain joins TRBV7-2 and TRBJ2-7, with D perhaps TRBD2 (6 bases). V was trimmed by 2 bases and J by 4 bases, leaving 12 bases between them. Germline loops: CDR1 SGHTA, CDR2 FQGNSA. The CDR3 totals 14 residues. As DNA, the CDR3 is TGTGCCAGCAGCTTACCGGGAGTCGCGTACGAGCAGTACTTC. It yields the protein CASSLPGVAYEQYF.

This chain links TRBV3-1 with TRBJ2-3; possibly TRBD2 for D (5 bases). CDR3 length equals 16 residues. The germline gives CDR1 LGHDT, CDR2 YNNKEL (reference sequence). Deletions cut 3 bases from V and 3 bases from J, with 16 bases between. The CDR3 protein is CASSQAPGGPTDTQYF. The CDR3 DNA is TGTGCCAGCAGCCAGGCACCCGGCGGGCCTACAGATACGCAGTATTTT.